This T cell receptor (beta chain) derives from a study of blood T cell repertoires in COVID-19. Overall study: Collection of acute and convalescent COVID-19 samples took place in the United States, Italy and Spain. From T cells, B-cell-depleted T cells, or PBMCs came the material, which was cDNA or gDNA.

This clone was observed once. The CDR3 length is 14 residues. J was trimmed by 5 bases and V by 7 bases; bases with no gene match: 7. CDR1 and CDR2 from the germline V gene are WSHSY and SAAADI. Original methodology: Researchers report that nucleated cell counts were estimated from reference gene primer amplification. Libraries were prepared by immunoSEQ multiplex PCR; TCRdb keeps only in-frame clonotypes and omits some of them. Clone size and the V and J calls come from that table; the DNA yielded D and trimming. This sample has under 250,000 clones, with about 80% found just once. Material: peripheral blood. The genes are TRBV10-2 and TRBJ2-1; 8 positions agree with TRBD1. The clonotype was recovered from a man aged 50-59 years with active or convalescent COVID-19. Here the CDR3 reads CASNLDRVHNEQFF. As DNA, the CDR3 is TGCGCCAGCAACCTGGACAGGGTTCACAATGAGCAGTTCTTC.